This T cell receptor beta chain was documented in a study of post-analysis software for immune sequencing data. Study-wide context: Relapsing-remitting, secondary progressive and progressive-relapsing forms made up the multiple sclerosis disease courses. Notes on the study in general: With TRBV5-6, TRBV5-1 and TRBV20-1 included, about five TRBV segments were more frequent in patients than in controls. Controls showed significantly higher normalized Chao1 diversity than did multiple sclerosis patients.

Comment on this clonotype: Its specificity is not known.

Germline CDR1 is MNHEY and CDR2 is SMNVEV (reference sequence). The CDR3 runs to 11 residues. V lost 3 bases and J 9 bases, leaving 8 bases between the germline ends. Prepared TCR beta cDNA libraries contained unique molecular identifiers. cDNA molecules numbering roughly 0.5 million came from roughly 1 to 10 million T cells. TCRdb re-called the PCR reads through MiXCR, storing one row per CDR3 protein. This sample has about 820,000 distinct CDR3 sequences, with under 70% found just once. The TCR sequence derives from a girl aged 5-17 years with multiple sclerosis. V and J are TRBV27 and TRBJ2-5; D is possibly TRBD2 (6 bases). The sample was blood. The CDR3 is CASSFGGAQYF. DNA of the CDR3: TGTGCCAGCAGTTTTGGAGGGGCCCAGTACTTC.